This T cell receptor (beta chain) was identified during a study of T cell responses to AZD1222 COVID-19 vaccine. Study overall: Recipients boosted at about 4 weeks or about 12 weeks are pooled.

Findings and limits, study-wide: The study identified only a handful of AZD1222 recipients as seropositive at baseline.

The CDR3 sequence is 17 residues long. Per the germline V gene, CDR1 is GTSNPN and CDR2 is SVGIG (reference sequence). Trimming pared 0 bases from V and 3 bases from J, leaving 21 bases between. Generated by immunoSEQ multiplex PCR, the TCRdb table keeps only in-frame clones and is missing some. The sample holds roughly 100,000 clones, around 83% seen once. Of note for this clone: The antigen is not known.

This chain uses TRBV30 with TRBJ2-7; D is unclear. The sequenced sample was peripheral blood, obtained on day 0 of AZD1222 vaccination. This TCR derives from an adult in good health. The CDR3 nucleotides are TGTGCCTGGAGTGTAGAGGTTCGGCGCCAATTCCGCTACGAGCAGTACTTC. This gives the protein CAWSVEVRRQFRYEQYF. The complete variable domain, with remaining parts taken from reference TRBV30 and TRBJ2-7, reads SQTIHQWPATLVQPVGSPLSLECTVEGTSNPNLYWYRQAAGRGLQLLFYSVGIGQISSEVPQNLSASRPQDRQFILSSKKLLLSDSGFYLCAWSVEVRRQFRYEQYFGPGTRLTVT.